The source of this T cell receptor beta chain is a study of blood T cell repertoires in COVID-19. Study-wide context: COVID-19 samples, acute and convalescent, were from the United States, Italy and Spain. T cells, B-cell-depleted T cells, or PBMCs supplied cDNA or gDNA.

CDR1 is SGHVS and CDR2 is FQNEAQ in the germline V gene. The CDR3 spans 14 residues. Trimming removed 5 bases from V and 8 bases from J, with 15 bases in between. Original processing methods: The assay estimated nucleated cells by amplifying reference gene primers. The method was immunoSEQ multiplex PCR; TCRdb's version includes in-frame clones alone and lacks a portion of them. The V and J calls and clone size come from that table; D and trimming were worked out from the DNA. In the table there are 300,000 to 450,000 clones, roughly 86% of which are singletons. The sequence derives from a human donor in a cohort sampled during active COVID-19. The rearrangement uses TRBV7-8 and TRBJ2-2; D unresolved. The sample taken for sequencing was peripheral blood. The CDR3 reads CASSKTGMVGELFF. CDR3 bases: TGTGCCAGCAGCAAGACTGGCATGGTGGGGGAGCTGTTTTTT.